This T cell receptor (beta chain) was captured by sequencing in a study of T-cell reconstitution after alpha-beta-depleted transplantation in children. This clonotype was observed many times. The TCRbeta library incorporated unique molecular identifiers. MiXCR, applied by TCRdb to the PCR reads, yields one record per CDR3 protein. The sample lists a few hundred thousand distinct CDR3 sequences; about a tenth were seen once. Trimming pared 1 base from V and 6 bases from J, leaving 6 bases between. The CDR3 covers 12 residues. Germline values: CDR1 SGHVS, CDR2 FQNEAQ. The chain is built from TRBV7-8 and TRBJ2-5; D gene uncertain. The clonotype was recovered from a child younger than two with acute myeloid leukemia, due to receive a stem cell transplant. The sample here was PBMCs, taken before TCRalphabeta/CD19-depleted stem cell transplant. The CDR3 sequence is CASSLGEQTQYF. Here the CDR3 DNA reads TGTGCCAGCAGCTTAGGTGAACAGACCCAGTACTTC.